These 13 T cell receptor beta chains came from one sample sequenced in a study of blood T cell repertoires in COVID-19. Assay used: immunoSEQ multiplex PCR; TCRdb lists only in-frame clones, some missing. The table shows 250,000 or so clones, with approximately 80% occurring only once. Material for sequencing was PBMCs or T cells enriched from blood (not recorded which). The receptors were gathered from a man in his sixties who had recovered from COVID-19.

V is TRBV5-1 and J is TRBJ1-5; 8 bases align to TRBD1. Germline-derived CDR1 and CDR2 are SGHRS and YFSETQ. The CDR3 length is 16 residues. V shed 0 bases, J shed 2 bases, and the junction held 4 bases outside the gene matches. CDR3: CASSLAPTGGNQPQHF. In DNA, the CDR3 is TGCGCCAGCAGCTTGGCCCCGACAGGGGGCAATCAGCCCCAGCATTTT.

The chain recombines TRBV19 with TRBJ1-1, with 7 positions matching TRBD1. The CDR3 contains 16 residues. J lost 5 bases, V lost 5 bases, and 14 bases had no gene match. Germline CDR1 and CDR2: LNHDA and SQIVND (reference sequence). CDR3 amino acids: CASSPSTGATTTEAFF. DNA for the CDR3: TGTGCCAGTAGTCCGAGCACAGGGGCAACAACTACTGAAGCTTTCTTT.

The V gene is TRBV28, the J gene TRBJ1-3, with D tentatively TRBD1 (6 bases). The CDR3 has 15 residues. CDR1 and CDR2 (germline): MDHEN, SYDVKM. With 2 bases removed from V and 3 bases from J, the gap between germline ends came to 11 bases. The CDR3 loop is CASSLKARGGNTIYF. The DNA of the CDR3 is TGTGCCAGCAGTTTAAAGGCCAGGGGTGGAAACACCATATATTTT.

The rearrangement uses TRBV10-2 and TRBJ2-7; D unresolved. Germline lookup yields CDR1 WSHSY and CDR2 SAAADI. Trimming took 6 bases from V and 6 from J, leaving 21 bases between them. The length of the CDR3 is 15 residues. The CDR3 DNA reads TGCGCCAGCAGCCCCAACAGTAACTCAGTTCCCGAGCAGTACTTC. This encodes CASSPNSNSVPEQYF.

As for this clone: At the DNA level, this CDR3 is encoded by other sequences in the same sample as well. The chain joins TRBV2 to TRBJ2-1, with 12 bases aligning to TRBD1. In germline, CDR1 is SNHLY, CDR2 FYNNEI. The CDR3 extends over 15 amino acids. Trimming cost V 4 bases and J 4 bases; bases outside gene matches: 2. The CDR3 DNA reads TGTGCCAGCAGTGTGGGACAGGGGGCTTACAATGAGCAGTTCTTC. Amino acids: CASSVGQGAYNEQFF. The complete variable domain, with remaining parts taken from reference TRBV2 and TRBJ2-1, reads EPEVTQTPSHQVTQMGQEVILRCVPISNHLYFYWYRQILGQKVEFLVSFYNNEISEKSEIFDDQFSVERPDGSNFTLKIRSTKLEDSAMYFCASSVGQGAYNEQFFGPGTRLTVL.

The J gene is TRBJ2-7, the V gene TRBV5-1; the match to TRBD1 covers 7 bases. CDR3 size: 12 residues. V was pared by 4 bases and J by 6 bases, with 4 bases of the junction left unmatched. Germline V lookup: CDR1 SGHRS, CDR2 YFSETQ. The CDR3 here is CASSNRGSEQYF. CDR3 in DNA: TGCGCCAGCAGCAACAGGGGTTCCGAGCAGTACTTC.

The chain combines TRBV9 with TRBJ2-7; D call uncertain. Germline V CDR1 and CDR2: SGDLS, YYNGEE. Trimming stripped 0 bases from V and 0 bases from J, with 7 bases between. The CDR3 is 14 residues long. DNA for the CDR3: TGTGCCAGCAGCGTAGTTCCAGACTCCTACGAGCAGTACTTC. Its translation: CASSVVPDSYEQYF.

Here the CDR3 DNA reads TGTGCCAGCAAGAGGGCGGTGCTCTCCTACGAGCAGTACTTC. It encodes CASKRAVLSYEQYF. The chain couples TRBV2 to TRBJ2-7, with a tentative D call TRBD2 (5 bases). V lost 7 bases and J 0 bases, leaving 13 bases between the germline ends. The germline CDR1 and CDR2 sequences are SNHLY and FYNNEI. The length of the CDR3 is 14 residues. Full variable domain (outside the CDR3, taken from reference TRBV2 and TRBJ2-7): EPEVTQTPSHQVTQMGQEVILRCVPISNHLYFYWYRQILGQKVEFLVSFYNNEISEKSEIFDDQFSVERPDGSNFTLKIRSTKLEDSAMYFCASKRAVLSYEQYFGPGTRLTVT.

This chain links TRBV24-1 with TRBJ1-2, with unresolved D. Germline lookup yields CDR1 KGHDR and CDR2 SFDVKD. V lost 5 bases and J lost 5, with 14 bases in between. The CDR3 totals 14 residues. Here the CDR3 reads CATSGRQAEYGYTF. In DNA form, the CDR3 reads TGTGCCACCAGTGGGCGGCAAGCCGAGTATGGCTACACCTTC.

The V and J genes are TRBV25-1 and TRBJ1-2; TRBD1 matches at 10 bases. The CDR3 has 15 residues. Germline CDR1 is MGHDK and CDR2 is SYGVNS. V shed 4 bases, J shed 4 bases, and the junction held 6 bases outside the gene matches. The CDR3 coding sequence is TGTGCCAGCAGTGGATTGACAGGGGGCACCTATGGCTACACCTTC. Its translation: CASSGLTGGTYGYTF.

The chain carries TRBV5-1 and TRBJ2-5; 7 bases are a match to TRBD2. CDR1 is SGHRS and CDR2 is YFSETQ in the germline V gene. The CDR3 has 15 residues. V shed 3 bases and J 3 bases; nucleotides not matched to a gene: 8. CDR3 sequence reads: CASSSLSSGEETQYF. CDR3 nucleotide sequence: TGCGCCAGCAGCTCACTTTCTAGCGGCGAAGAGACCCAGTACTTC.

This CDR3 is CASSDRGRFPTTDYTF. The CDR3 DNA is TGTGCCAGCAGTGACAGGGGGAGGTTTCCAACCACCGACTACACCTTC. The rearrangement joins TRBV2 to TRBJ1-2; TRBD1 matches 7 bases. CDR1 is SNHLY, CDR2 FYNNEI, per germline. V lost 3 bases to trimming and J lost 10 bases; unmatched junction nucleotides: 17. This CDR3 is built from 16 residues. The full variable domain, completed using reference TRBV2 and TRBJ1-2, is EPEVTQTPSHQVTQMGQEVILRCVPISNHLYFYWYRQILGQKVEFLVSFYNNEISEKSEIFDDQFSVERPDGSNFTLKIRSTKLEDSAMYFCASSDRGRFPTTDYTFGSGTRLTVV.

This sequence joins TRBV6-5 and TRBJ1-5, with D unclear. Germline-derived CDR1 and CDR2 are MNHEY and SVGAGI. The CDR3 loop spans 16 amino acids. V shed 3 bases and J shed 4 bases, with 16 bases lying between them. DNA for the CDR3: TGTGCCAGCAGTTATCTGACGAGCCGGGGTAATCAGCCCCAGCATTTT. Its protein is CASSYLTSRGNQPQHF.